The 8 T cell receptor beta chains below come from one sample, sequenced in a study of blood T cell repertoires in COVID-19. Measured with immunoSEQ multiplex PCR; TCRdb has only the in-frame clones, and not every one. This table holds under 150,000 clones, roughly 90% found once. Sequenced material: peripheral blood. The receptor source for this set is a man aged 55 to 69 with COVID-19, enrolled during active disease.

J is TRBJ1-2 and V is TRBV15; D ambiguous. The CDR3 has 15 residues. V gave up 0 bases and J gave up 2 bases, with 10 bases separating them. Germline V gene sequence: CDR1 LNHNV, CDR2 YYDKDF (reference sequence). The CDR3 sequence is CATSRDYNSNYGYTF. DNA of the CDR3: TGTGCCACCAGCAGAGATTACAATTCGAACTATGGCTACACCTTC. Using reference TRBV15 and TRBJ1-2 for the parts outside the CDR3, the full variable domain is DAMVIQNPRYQVTQFGKPVTLSCSQTLNHNVMYWYQQKSSQAPKLLFHYYDKDFNNEADTPDNFQSRRPNTSFCFLDIRSPGLGDTAMYLCATSRDYNSNYGYTFGSGTRLTVV.

The genes are TRBV11-3 and TRBJ2-5; no clear D. The CDR3 covers 13 residues. The germline V gene has CDR1 SGHNT and CDR2 YENEEA. Trimming took 6 bases from V and 2 from J, leaving 10 bases between them. The DNA for the CDR3 is TGTGCCAGCAGATCTCAGGATCAAGAGACCCAGTACTTC. The encoded protein is CASRSQDQETQYF.

V gene TRBV5-4 combines with J gene TRBJ1-2; the match to TRBD1 covers 7 bases. The CDR3 consists of 15 residues. Germline V gene data show CDR1 as SGHNT and CDR2 as YYREEE (reference sequence). The trim removed 4 bases at V and 8 bases at J, leaving 14 bases unmatched. This CDR3 reads CASSQDRVQFGGYTF. The DNA of the CDR3 is TGTGCCAGCAGCCAAGACAGGGTCCAATTTGGAGGCTACACCTTC.

There are a few counts of this clone. The chain combines TRBV7-3 with TRBJ2-1, with TRBD2 matching over 8 bases. CDR3 length: 16 amino acids. The V gene end was trimmed by 1 base and the J gene end by 7 bases; junction bases not matched to a gene: 9. Germline V CDR1 and CDR2: SGHTA, FQGTGA. The CDR3, as DNA: TGTGCCAGCAGCTTAAGGCCTAGCGGGCTTATAAATGAGCAGTTCTTC. This encodes CASSLRPSGLINEQFF.

This chain links TRBV5-1 with TRBJ1-2; 8 bases line up with TRBD1. The CDR3 is 15 amino acids. V gave up 3 bases and J gave up 2 bases; unmatched junction bases: 6. Germline-derived CDR1 and CDR2 are SGHRS and YFSETQ. CDR3 DNA sequence: TGCGCCAGCAGCTCACGGACAGGGACGAACTATGGCTACACCTTC. It is translated as CASSSRTGTNYGYTF.

This clone was counted a single time. The chain carries TRBV3-1 (or the pseudogene TRBV3-2) and TRBJ2-1; 9 bases align to TRBD1. The CDR3 is 14 amino acids. J lost 9 bases, V lost 8 bases, and 11 bases had no gene match. The germline V gene encodes CDR1 LGHDT and CDR2 YNNKEL (reference sequence). CDR3 coding DNA: TGTGCCAGCGGGAAGTACAGGGGGCAGAGTGAGCAGTTCTTC. Amino acid sequence: CASGKYRGQSEQFF.

V is TRBV28 and J is TRBJ1-1; D uncertain. The CDR3 runs 13 residues. CDR1 is MDHEN and CDR2 is SYDVKM in the germline V gene. V was pared by 8 bases and J by 0 bases, with 10 bases between. The CDR3 region is CASAQVMNTEAFF. The CDR3 DNA sequence: TGTGCCAGCGCCCAGGTCATGAACACTGAAGCTTTCTTT.

The rearrangement joins TRBV11-2 to TRBJ2-3; 7 nucleotides match TRBD2. Germline assignment: CDR1 SGHAT and CDR2 FQNNGV. The CDR3 covers 15 residues. The J segment lost 4 bases and the V segment lost 1 base, leaving 5 bases of the junction unmatched. CDR3 region: CASSLGGRAPDTQYF. As DNA, the CDR3 is TGTGCCAGCAGCTTAGGAGGGAGGGCCCCAGATACGCAGTATTTT.